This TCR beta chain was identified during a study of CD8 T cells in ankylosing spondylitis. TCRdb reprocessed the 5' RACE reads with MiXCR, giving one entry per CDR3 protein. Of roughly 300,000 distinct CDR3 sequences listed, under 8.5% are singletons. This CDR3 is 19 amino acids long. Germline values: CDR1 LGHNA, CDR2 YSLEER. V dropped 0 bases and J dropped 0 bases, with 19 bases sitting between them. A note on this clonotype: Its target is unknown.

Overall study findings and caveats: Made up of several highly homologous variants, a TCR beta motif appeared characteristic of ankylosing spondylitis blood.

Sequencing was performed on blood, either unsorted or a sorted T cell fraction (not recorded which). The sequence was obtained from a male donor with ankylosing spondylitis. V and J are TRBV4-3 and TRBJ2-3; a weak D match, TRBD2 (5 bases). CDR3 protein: CASSQETNPWGSSTDTQYF. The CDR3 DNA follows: TGCGCCAGCAGCCAAGAGACTAACCCTTGGGGATCTAGCACAGATACGCAGTATTTT.